The 20 T cell receptor beta chains listed next were all sequenced from one sample in a study of blood T cells in healthy people across ages. Using a J-beta primer mix together with a sample-barcoded 5' primer, a second PCR was run for 7 to 11 cycles. One entry per CDR3 protein results from TCRdb running MiXCR on the 5' RACE reads. This sample carries approximately 960,000 distinct CDR3 sequences, under 35% of them seen once, and the ten largest clones take roughly 10%. These data also formed part of another study, on T cells of mothers and their children.

Sequences were obtained from blood. These receptors came from a woman aged 40 to 50 in good health.

There are many counts of this clonotype. The chain carries TRBV7-8 and TRBJ2-7, with D tentatively TRBD1 or TRBD2 (5 bases each). Trimming left V 5 bases short and J 0 bases short, with 17 bases between. The CDR3 contains 16 residues. CDR1 SGHVS and CDR2 FQNEAQ come from the germline V gene. As DNA, the CDR3 is TGTGCCAGCAGCCATTCCCGGGACCTTAGCTCCTACGAGCAGTACTTC. Translated, it gives CASSHSRDLSSYEQYF.

The chain combines TRBV19 with TRBJ1-3; TRBD1 is a possible D gene (5 bases). Trimming cost V 6 bases and J 4 bases, with 16 bases left between them. Germline V lookup: CDR1 LNHDA, CDR2 SQIVND (reference sequence). The CDR3 extends over 15 amino acids. The CDR3 reads CASRPTGAAGNTIYF. As DNA, the CDR3 is TGTGCCAGTAGACCTACTGGGGCGGCGGGAAACACCATATATTTT. Full variable domain (rest looked up from reference TRBV19 and TRBJ1-3): DGGITQSPKYLFRKEGQNVTLSCEQNLNHDAMYWYRQDPGQGLRLIYYSQIVNDFQKGDIAEGYSVSREKKESFPLTVTSAQKNPTAFYLCASRPTGAAGNTIYFGEGSWLTVV.

This clonotype was seen more than once but under ten times. V is TRBV15 and J is TRBJ2-1; D may correspond to TRBD1 or TRBD2 (5 bases each). Trimming left V 3 bases short and J 4 bases short, with 16 bases between. Germline V lookup: CDR1 LNHNV, CDR2 YYDKDF (reference sequence). The CDR3 is 16 residues long. CDR3: CATSSFGTRGYNEQFF. In DNA form, the CDR3 reads TGTGCCACCAGCAGTTTTGGTACTAGGGGTTACAATGAGCAGTTCTTC.

Remarks on this clonotype: The junction departs from germline at one end; a sequencing error may be responsible. The rearrangement links TRBV7-2 to TRBJ1-2, with 9 bases matching TRBD1. The CDR3 totals 15 residues. Germline V gene sequence: CDR1 SGHTA, CDR2 FQGNSA. The CDR3 region is CASSSLMDRGGGYTF. The CDR3 coding sequence is TGTGCCAGTAGCTCATTGATGGACAGGGGTGGTGGCTACACCTTC.

The chain recombines TRBV20-1 with TRBJ2-1; 9 nucleotides match TRBD2. Per germline, CDR1 DFQATT and CDR2 SNEGSKA (reference sequence). V was clipped by 5 bases and J by 1 base; unmatched bases: 3. CDR3 length equals 14 residues. In DNA form, the CDR3 reads TGCAGTGCTCGAGCGGGGGGATCCTACAATGAGCAGTTCTTC. This codes for CSARAGGSYNEQFF.

This clonotype showed up many times. This rearrangement joins TRBV7-4 to TRBJ2-7, with 9 bases matching TRBD1. The CDR3 loop spans 16 amino acids. V was pared by 7 bases and J by 3 bases, with 13 bases of the junction left unmatched. CDR1 is SGHVT and CDR2 is SQSDAQ in the germline V gene. CDR3 in amino acids: CASIPPGQGDYYEQYF. CDR3 DNA sequence: TGTGCCAGCATCCCCCCGGGACAGGGAGATTACTACGAGCAGTACTTC.

Written as DNA, the CDR3 is TGTGCCAGCAGTTCTATGGGGGTCTCCAATGAAAAACTGTTTTTT. Translation gives CASSSMGVSNEKLFF. The genes are TRBV28 and TRBJ1-4; possible D gene TRBD1, 5 bases. Trimming cost V 4 bases and J 5 bases, with 14 bases left between them. The CDR3 has 15 amino acids. Germline loops: CDR1 MDHEN, CDR2 SYDVKM.

This clonotype was recorded a few times. This chain links TRBV12-3 or TRBV12-4 with TRBJ1-5; D is possibly TRBD1 (6 bases). The germline V and J ends were trimmed by 2 bases and 3 bases, with 14 bases remaining between them. This CDR3 is 16 amino acids long. The CDR3 DNA sequence: TGTGCCAGCAGTTTATCGACGGGGACACCCAATCAGCCCCAGCATTTT. It encodes CASSLSTGTPNQPQHF.

The chain's CDR3 is CASSPGTSINSPLHF. CDR3 nucleotide sequence: TGCGCCAGCAGCCCTGGGACCTCGATTAATTCACCCCTCCACTTT. This chain joins TRBV5-1 and TRBJ1-6; maybe TRBD1 (5 bases). With 4 bases removed from V and 6 bases from J, the gap between germline ends came to 14 bases. The CDR3 has 15 amino acids. Germline V gives CDR1 SGHRS, CDR2 YFSETQ.

For this clonotype: A much larger clone lies a single base off, so this may be a read error. The chain employs TRBV6-6 and TRBJ2-7; weak D call: TRBD2 (5 bases). This CDR3 contains 14 residues. Per the germline V gene, CDR1 is MNHNY and CDR2 is SVGAGI (reference sequence). CDR3 coding DNA: TGTGCCGGCAGCGGATTGGATGGCTCCTACGAGCAGTACTTC. This gives the protein CAGSGLDGSYEQYF.

The chain couples TRBV7-2 to TRBJ2-3; D gene uncertain. The CDR3 has 13 residues. Trimming removed 1 base at V and 7 bases at J, with 9 bases between. Germline loops: CDR1 SGHTA, CDR2 FQGNSA. The CDR3 DNA reads as TGTGCCAGCAGCTTAGTCGCAGGACATACGCAGTATTTT. Protein sequence: CASSLVAGHTQYF.

The chain carries TRBV6-2 or TRBV6-3 and TRBJ2-5; 12 bases are a match to TRBD2. Matching the DNA end better, TRBJ2-7 makes the J call doubtful. Germline assignment: CDR1 MNHEY and CDR2 SVGEGT. CDR3 length: 15 residues. The CDR3 DNA is TGTGCCAGCACTCCCTCTAGCGGGGGGGCCTCCGAGCAGTACTTC. Translated, it gives CASTPSSGGASEQYF.

In this sample, this clonotype turned up many times. A single base separates this from a much larger clone, so it may be a read error. The chain uses TRBV6-4 and TRBJ2-1; tentative D call: TRBD2 (5 bases). Germline V lookup: CDR1 MRHNA, CDR2 SNTAGT. The CDR3 runs to 14 residues. V lost 6 bases and J 6 bases, leaving 15 bases between the germline ends. This CDR3 reads CASRDGRDSNEQFF. The CDR3 DNA reads as TGTGCCAGCAGGGATGGGAGAGACTCCAATGAGCAGTTCTTC.

V is TRBV20-1 and J is TRBJ1-5, with D uncertain. Germline loops: CDR1 DFQATT, CDR2 SNEGSKA (reference sequence). V was pared by 6 bases and J by 9 bases, with 9 bases between. The CDR3 has 10 residues. The CDR3 region is CSAGEVPQHF. The CDR3 coding sequence is TGCAGTGCGGGTGAGGTGCCCCAGCATTTT.

This clonotype was seen a few times. CDR3 residues: CASSKRLGGKVAKNIQYF. The CDR3 region has the DNA TGTGCCAGCAGCAAACGACTAGGGGGTAAGGTGGCCAAAAACATTCAGTACTTC. The chain combines TRBV21-1 with TRBJ2-4; the DNA was not compared with TRBD2, the D call given in the table. TRBV21-1 is a pseudogene locus. The CDR3 is made up of 18 amino acids.

This clonotype has just a few counts. The chain carries TRBV18 and TRBJ2-7; the match to TRBD1 covers 9 bases. This CDR3 region has 14 residues. The V segment lost 6 bases and the J segment 6 bases; nucleotides outside the gene matches: 9. Germline loops: CDR1 KGHSH, CDR2 LQKENI. Here the CDR3 reads CASSLGQGLLEQYF. CDR3 bases: TGTGCCAGCTCCCTGGGACAGGGTCTACTCGAGCAGTACTTC.

This clonotype occurred many times. This chain uses TRBV7-3 with TRBJ1-6; TRBD1 aligns across 7 bases. Germline V gene lookup returns CDR1 SGHTA and CDR2 FQGTGA. This CDR3 is built from 14 residues. After removal of 4 bases from V and 6 bases from J, the junction contained 3 bases not matched to a gene. This CDR3 reads CASSSGTANSPLHF. The CDR3 DNA reads TGTGCCAGCAGCTCCGGGACAGCTAATTCACCCCTCCACTTT. Full variable domain (missing parts from reference TRBV7-3 and TRBJ1-6): GAGVSQTPSNKVTEKGKYVELRCDPISGHTALYWYRQSLGQGPEFLIYFQGTGAADDSGLPNDRFFAVRPEGSVSTLKIQRTERGDSAVYLCASSSGTANSPLHFGNGTRLTVT.

This clonotype has just a few counts. The chain carries TRBV12-3 or TRBV12-4 and TRBJ2-1; 7 bases fit TRBD1. V dropped 8 bases and J dropped 4; count of bases not matched to a gene: 11. This CDR3 contains 15 residues. The CDR3 coding sequence is TGTGCCAGCTCGTCGGTGACAGGGTTGTACAATGAGCAGTTCTTC. Amino acids: CASSSVTGLYNEQFF.

This clonotype was seen a few times. The genes are TRBV4-2 and TRBJ2-3; TRBD2 might be the D (7 bases). V was pared by 1 base and J by 3 bases, with 17 bases between. Germline V gives CDR1 LGHNA, CDR2 YNFKEQ. This CDR3 has 17 amino acids. DNA of the CDR3: TGTGCCAGCAGCCAAGGGGGAGGGGGTAAGAAAACAGATACGCAGTATTTT. The encoded protein is CASSQGGGGKKTDTQYF.

V gene TRBV19 combines with J gene TRBJ2-3, with D unclear. Per the germline V gene, CDR1 is LNHDA and CDR2 is SQIVND (reference sequence). The CDR3 covers 12 residues. V lost 3 bases, J lost 6 bases, and 7 bases lay in between. CDR3 in DNA: TGTGCCAGTAGTATTGGTAGGGATACGCAGTATTTT. Translated: CASSIGRDTQYF.